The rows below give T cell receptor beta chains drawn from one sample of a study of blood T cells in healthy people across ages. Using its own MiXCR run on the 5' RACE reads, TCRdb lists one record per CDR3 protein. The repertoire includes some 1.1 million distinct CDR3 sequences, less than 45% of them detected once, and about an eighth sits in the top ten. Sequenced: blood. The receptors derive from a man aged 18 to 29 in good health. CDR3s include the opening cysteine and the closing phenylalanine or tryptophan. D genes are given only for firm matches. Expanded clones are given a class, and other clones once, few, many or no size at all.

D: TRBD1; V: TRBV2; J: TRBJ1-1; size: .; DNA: TGTGCCAGCACCTTGACAGGGTCGGGCACTGAAGCTTTCTTT; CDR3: CASTLTGSGTEAFF
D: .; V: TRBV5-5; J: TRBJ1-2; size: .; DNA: TGTGCCAGCAGCACGGACACCAACTATGGCTACACCTTC; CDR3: CASSTDTNYGYTF
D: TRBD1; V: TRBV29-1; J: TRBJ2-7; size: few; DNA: TGCAGCGTTGAACAGGGGGAAGATGAGCAGTACTTC; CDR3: CSVEQGEDEQYF
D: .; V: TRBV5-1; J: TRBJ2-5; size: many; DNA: TGCGCCAGCAGCTTGAACAGTGGGGAGACCCAGTACTTC; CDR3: CASSLNSGETQYF
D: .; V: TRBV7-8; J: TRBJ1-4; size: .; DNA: TGTGCCAGCAGCCCAAGTACGTGGAGTGAAAAACTGTTTTTT; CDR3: CASSPSTWSEKLFF
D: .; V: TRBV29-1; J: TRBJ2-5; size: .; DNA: TGCAGCGTTGAAGGGTCGGGGATTTTTGGCTACAAGGAGCAGTACTTC; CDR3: CSVEGSGIFGYKEQYF
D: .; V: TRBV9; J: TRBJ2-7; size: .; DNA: TGTGCCAGCAGCGTAGACTTTGGACACTACTACGAGCAGTACTTC; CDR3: CASSVDFGHYYEQYF
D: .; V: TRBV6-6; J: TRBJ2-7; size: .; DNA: TGTGCCACCTCAATCCAAGGGACATACACCTACGAGCAGTACTTC; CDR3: CATSIQGTYTYEQYF
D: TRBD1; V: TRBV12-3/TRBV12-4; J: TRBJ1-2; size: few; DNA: TGTGCCAGCAGTCCTCAGGGGGTCGGGTATGGCTACACCTTC; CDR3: CASSPQGVGYGYTF
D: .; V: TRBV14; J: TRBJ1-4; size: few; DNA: TGTGCCAGCAGCCAATACGGGGGGAGGACTAATGAAAAACTGTTTTTT; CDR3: CASSQYGGRTNEKLFF
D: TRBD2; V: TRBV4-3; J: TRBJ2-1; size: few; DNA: TGCGCCAGCAGCCAAGAGGCACTAGCGGGCCGCCAGTTCTTC; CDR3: CASSQEALAGRQFF
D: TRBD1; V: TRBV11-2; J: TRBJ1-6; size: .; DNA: TGTGCCAGCAGCCATGGACAGGTCCATCCACCCCTCCACTTT; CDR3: CASSHGQVHPPLHF
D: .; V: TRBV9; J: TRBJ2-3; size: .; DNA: TGTGCCAGCAGCGTAGAGGTCGACAGCACAGATACGCAGTATTTT; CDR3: CASSVEVDSTDTQYF
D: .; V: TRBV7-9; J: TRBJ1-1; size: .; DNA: TGTGCCAGCACCGTCCGCGGACAAGTCAGTAGCACTGAAGCTTTCTTT; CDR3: CASTVRGQVSSTEAFF
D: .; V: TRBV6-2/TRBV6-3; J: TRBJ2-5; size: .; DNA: TGTGCCAGCAGTCCTGAGGGTGAGGCCCAGTACTTC; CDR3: CASSPEGEAQYF
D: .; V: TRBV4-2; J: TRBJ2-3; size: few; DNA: TGTGCCAGCAGCCAAGGCTGGGTAGATACGCAGTATTTT; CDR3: CASSQGWVDTQYF
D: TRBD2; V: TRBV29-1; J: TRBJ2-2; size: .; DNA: TGCAGCGGGCGGACGGGAGGGCGGAACACCGGGGAGCTGTTTTTT; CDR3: CSGRTGGRNTGELFF
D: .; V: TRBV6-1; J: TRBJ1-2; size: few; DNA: TGTGCCAGCAGTGAACGGACAGTTCTTAACTATGGCTACACCTTC; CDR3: CASSERTVLNYGYTF
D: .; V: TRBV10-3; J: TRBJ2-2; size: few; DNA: TGTGCCATCAGTGCCAACACCGGGGAGCTGTTTTTT; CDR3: CAISANTGELFF
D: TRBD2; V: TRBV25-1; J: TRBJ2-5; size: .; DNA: TGTGCCAGCAGTGATAGCGGGGGCTCACTGTACTTC; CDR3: CASSDSGGSLYF
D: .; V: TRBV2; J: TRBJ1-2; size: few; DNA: TGTGCCAGCAGTGTTAAGGGGACTAGTGGCTACACCTTC; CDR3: CASSVKGTSGYTF
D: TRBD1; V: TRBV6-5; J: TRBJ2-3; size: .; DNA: TGTGCCAGCAGGCCGTGGGACAGTTTGGCAGATACGCAGTATTTT; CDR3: CASRPWDSLADTQYF
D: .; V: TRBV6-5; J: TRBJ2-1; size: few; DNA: TGTGCCAGCACGAGGGGAGCGACAAATTACAATGAGCAGTTCTTC; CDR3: CASTRGATNYNEQFF
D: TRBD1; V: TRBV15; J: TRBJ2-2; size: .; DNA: TGTGCCACCAGCCAAGACAGGGAACCCGGGGAGCTGTTTTTT; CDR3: CATSQDREPGELFF
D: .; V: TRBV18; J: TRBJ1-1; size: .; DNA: TGTGCCAGCACGGACAGTATGAACACTGAAGCTTTCTTT; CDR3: CASTDSMNTEAFF
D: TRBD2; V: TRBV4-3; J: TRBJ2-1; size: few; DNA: TGCGCCAGCAGCCCCCCGTTTGCGGGGGGGAGCAATGAGCAGTTCTTC; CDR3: CASSPPFAGGSNEQFF
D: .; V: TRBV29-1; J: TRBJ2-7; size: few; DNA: TGCAGCGTCCAACGTCCCGGGATCCCGGACGAGCAGTACTTC; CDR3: CSVQRPGIPDEQYF
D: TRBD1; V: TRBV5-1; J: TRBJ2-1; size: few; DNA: TGCGCCAGCAGCGGAACCGTGCAGGGGGTTGAGCAGTTCTTC; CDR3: CASSGTVQGVEQFF
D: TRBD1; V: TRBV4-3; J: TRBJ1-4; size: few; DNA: TGCGCCAGCAGCCAAGAATTGGGACAGGGGAATGAAAAACTGTTTTTT; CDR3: CASSQELGQGNEKLFF
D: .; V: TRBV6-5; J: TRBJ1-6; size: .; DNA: TGTGCCAGCAGTCTCCAGCCAGGAGGTAATTTCGCACCCCTCCACTTT; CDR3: CASSLQPGGNFAPLHF
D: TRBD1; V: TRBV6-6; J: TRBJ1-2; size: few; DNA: TGTGCCAGCACAGGGGGCAGAATTAACTATGGCTACACCTTC; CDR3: CASTGGRINYGYTF
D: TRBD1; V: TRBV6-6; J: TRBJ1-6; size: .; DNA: TGTGCCAGCAGTGCCTCTGGACAGGGGAATAATTCACCCCTCCACTTT; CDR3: CASSASGQGNNSPLHF
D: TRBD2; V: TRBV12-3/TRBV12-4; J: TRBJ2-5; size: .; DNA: TGTGCCAGCAGTCCCCGGGGGACTACCCAAGAGACCCAGTACTTC; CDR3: CASSPRGTTQETQYF
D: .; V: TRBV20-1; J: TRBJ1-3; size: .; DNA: TGCAGTGCTAAGGGAGGTGGAAACACCATATATTTT; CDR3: CSAKGGGNTIYF
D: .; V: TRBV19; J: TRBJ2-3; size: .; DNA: TGTGCCAGTAGCCCTTCAAAAAGGGATACGCAGTATTTT; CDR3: CASSPSKRDTQYF
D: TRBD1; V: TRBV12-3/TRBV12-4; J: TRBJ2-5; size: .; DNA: TGTGCCAGCAGGACAGGGATAGAGACCCAGTACTTC; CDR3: CASRTGIETQYF
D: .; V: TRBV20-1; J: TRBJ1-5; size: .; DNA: TGCAGTGCTAGAGATGAGGGGGGCAATAGCAATCAGCCCCAGCATTTT; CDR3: CSARDEGGNSNQPQHF
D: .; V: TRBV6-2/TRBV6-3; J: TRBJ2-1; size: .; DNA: TGTGCCAGCAGTTACCTGCCAGGGGATGTAGGTGAGCAGTTCTTC; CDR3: CASSYLPGDVGEQFF
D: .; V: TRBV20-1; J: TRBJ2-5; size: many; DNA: TGCAGTGCTACAGGGGAGGAGACCCAGTACTTC; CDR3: CSATGEETQYF
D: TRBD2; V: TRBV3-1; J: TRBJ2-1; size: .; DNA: TGTGCCAGCAGCCAAGCCATAGGGAGGGCGTACAATGAGCAGTTCTTC; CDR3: CASSQAIGRAYNEQFF